The clone carrying this T cell receptor beta chain was observed a handful of times. What it recognizes is unknown. These data are taken from a study of cytomegalovirus exposure and HLA in healthy donors. V lost 0 bases to trimming and J lost 7 bases, with 11 bases between them. CDR3 length: 14 residues. Per germline, CDR1 SGHKS and CDR2 YYEKEE (reference sequence). Findings of the study overall: In a later analysis, productive TCRs from donors in an Asian-associated ancestry cluster reportedly carried fewer N-insertions than the cohort mean.

It was with 60 Vbeta and 13 Jbeta primers that the PCR ran. Produced via immunoSEQ multiplex PCR; TCRdb's table is partial and in-frame only. In the table there are about 150,000 clones, under 70% of which are singletons. The receptor was derived from a woman aged 30 to 39 in good health and CMV-seropositive. V gene TRBV5-5 combines with J gene TRBJ1-5; D is uncertain. Input material: PBMCs. CDR3 loop: CASSLGQFSQPQHF. As DNA, the CDR3 is TGTGCCAGCAGCTTGGGGCAGTTTAGCCAGCCCCAGCATTTT.